This entry describes one TCR beta chain. TCRdb's table, derived via immunoSEQ multiplex PCR, lists solely in-frame clones and lacks some. Altogether some 400,000 clones are present, around 87% being singletons, with the ten largest covering 6.5%. The data belong to a study of blood T cell repertoires in COVID-19. About the study: From T cells, B-cell-depleted T cells, or PBMCs came the material, which was cDNA or gDNA.

CDR1 is SQVTM and CDR2 is ANQGSEA in the germline V gene. The CDR3 is 15 residues long. With 4 bases removed from V and 5 bases from J, the gap between germline ends came to 20 bases. Source material: peripheral blood. The V gene is TRBV29-1, the J gene TRBJ2-5; TRBD2 might be the D (7 bases). The clonotype originates from a man between 18 and 35 years old with active or convalescent COVID-19. The CDR3 reads CSVGIGGGYRETQYF. For the CDR3, the DNA is TGCAGCGTTGGGATAGGGGGGGGCTACCGGGAGACCCAGTACTTC.